This T cell receptor beta chain comes out of a study of cytomegalovirus exposure and HLA in healthy donors (dated by TCRdb to the late 2010s). Study-wide context: An earlier analysis of roughly 500 of the donors reported approximately 270 Gb of sequence data and some 100 million unique TCR beta sequences from about 180 million T cells. An early release that covered roughly 600 HLA-typed donors contained about 300 gigabases of sequencing data and tens of millions of unique TCR sequences. Of the roughly 390 genotyped donors, about 84% fell in the genetic ancestry cluster associated with self-reported Caucasian donors. The study was designed to test whether signatures of past pathogen exposure could be identified by cataloging public T cell receptors. The study profiled the T cell repertoires of 666 subjects by immunosequencing and related them to cytomegalovirus serostatus. In addition to the first cohort of 500 to 850 subjects, a separate validation cohort of approximately 130 different subjects was used. To predict cytomegalovirus infection status, the study brought together high-throughput TCR immunosequencing, statistical association of individual TCRs with disease status, and machine learning. To study patterns of TCR occurrence, a later analysis re-analyzed previously published TCR beta repertoires from several hundred donors and added high-resolution HLA genotyping. Rather than using new phenotypic data, the later analysis identified candidate immune exposures from TCR beta sequences and from how often those sequences occurred across donors. In an earlier analysis of 587 of the donors, high-throughput TCR beta sequencing was used to judge whether each TCR beta V gene segment behaved as functional or pseudogenic. Donor age, sex, ethnicity and CMV serostatus were collected together with the repertoire data. A later genetic analysis used genome-wide SNP genotypes for about 65% of the roughly 670 donors, treating that subset as a discovery cohort. All discovery cohort repertoires had been generated using a single sequencing platform. Class I and class II HLA loci were covered by the typing at four-digit resolution. The number of typed donors differed by locus: about 629-630 for A, B, C, DRB1 and DQB1; approximately 520 for DQA1; over 600 for DPA1; and 450 to 480 for DPB1. Roughly five DR-DQ haplotypes were handled as single units for association and clustering, since linkage in the cohort was strong. Among around 400 genotyped donors of the cohort, an average of around 240,000 unique TCR beta nucleotide sequences were sequenced per donor, around a sixth of them non-productive. Paper-wide results and their limitations: V-gene and J-gene trimming of TCR beta chains was associated with a missense DCLRE1C variant in a later genetic analysis, and the association was replicated in an independent cohort. In a later analysis, most CMV-associated TCR beta chains were found to appear HLA-restricted, with HLA associations seemingly driven largely by CMV exposure. An earlier analysis of some 560 of the donors showed that most TCR beta V segments appeared in productive rearrangements either about 87% or about 30% of the time, which broadly matched IMGT annotations. A further reported finding was that TCR beta sequences accurately predicted the HLA-A and HLA-B alleles for most subjects in the first cohort. A later genetic analysis reported fewer N-insertions in productive TCRs among donors in an Asian-associated ancestry cluster than the approximately 700-donor mean. Roughly uniform sequencing depth across donors was assumed in presence/absence analyses, although this assumption may not hold. Cytomegalovirus status was reported to be diagnosed by the classifier with high specificity and sensitivity in both the original and validation cohorts. A group of highly shared sequence variants was considered likely to be a technical artifact of the sequencing pipeline. In a later analysis, the rate of TCR association differed among HLA loci, with DRB1 alleles having the most associated TCRs and HLA-C alleles having the fewest. Across donors, most TCR sequences were observed very rarely, whereas some public TCRs were present in many individuals. Three of the identified cytomegalovirus-associated TCR beta chains were confirmed in vitro to be specific for cytomegalovirus antigens. The earlier analysis of fewer than 750 of the donors excluded some 16 rarely observed V segments, including chromosome 9 orphons, because counts were too low. Some IMGT-functional V segments, including TRBV6-2 and TRBV6-3, could not be told apart with the 87-base-pair reads, so those segments were excluded. The authors suggested that the approach could potentially be extended to other disease states and immunological phenotypes. In a later analysis, HLA-associated TCR beta chains were found to be more clonally expanded and to have lower generation probabilities than equally common non-associated chains. When HLA alleles, especially DR and DQ, strongly co-occurred, attributing TCR associations to individual alleles was difficult. In the study, about 150 TCR beta chains were listed as associated with cytomegalovirus. The cohort was sequenced for TCR beta chains only, and without alpha or paired-chain data the features that could be detected were limited. A later analysis associated roughly 17,000 TCR beta sequences with specific HLA alleles at a false discovery rate of 0.05. CMV serostatus was the only immune exposure information available for the cohort. HLA typing was unavailable for some donors at each locus, so association tests used only the typed subset. Correlated functional status among segregating V segments might reflect linkage disequilibrium, but an unknown experimental factor could not be ruled out. According to a later analysis, parvovirus B19, influenza, CMV and Epstein-Barr virus appeared linked to several top co-occurrence clusters.

CDR1 and CDR2 are read off the germline V gene as MNHEY and SVGAGI. CDR3 length: 13 amino acids, cysteine to phenylalanine. The DNA shown is the 39-base CDR3, in frame from base 1. From V the trimming removes 8 bases and from J it removes 4 bases, while the gene matches leave 6 bases of the junction unaccounted for. Worth noting for this clone: The specificity of this receptor is unknown. It has no much larger one-base neighbor in the sample; base qualities were not kept.

Library creation used the immunoSEQ multiplex PCR assay. For the multiplex PCR, a mixture combining 60 forward primers for TCR Vbeta segments and 13 reverse primers for TCR Jbeta segments was used. The CDR3 region of rearranged TCR beta genes was amplified from genomic DNA by a multiplex PCR assay. The amplified TCR beta libraries were sequenced on the Illumina HiSeq System as 87-base-pair reads. The published analysis was carried out like this. A later analysis tallied about 77 million unique TCR beta chains across the 550 to 850 repertoires, and around 12 million of those chains were shared by two or more donors. A nearest-neighbor algorithm error-corrected the raw reads and collapsed the reads into unique sequences, merging closely related sequences to remove PCR and sequencing errors. Alignment of CDR3 sequences to IMGT reference sequences was used to assign V, D and J gene segments. For a sequence to be retained, a match of at least six nucleotides to both a V gene segment and a J gene segment was required. Rearrangements were classified as productive when the CDR3 lacked stop codons and remained in frame with V and J, and all other rearrangements were classified as non-productive. CDR3 was defined by IMGT convention, running from the second conserved V-encoded cysteine to the conserved J-encoded phenylalanine. In an earlier analysis of around 570 of the donors, sequences lacking an unambiguous match to a single V gene segment were excluded. In an earlier analysis of approximately 560 of the donors, a V segment was called functional when productive rearrangements were above 56.7%, and segregating when the standard deviation between donors exceeded 5%. A statistical classification framework was built to diagnose cytomegalovirus status from the catalog of TCR beta chain sequences. In a later analysis, TCR nucleotide sequences were compared against IMGT/GENE-DB human TR gene sequences so that V and J genes could be assigned. In a later analysis, CDR3 sequences and most-parsimonious VDJ recombination scenarios were assigned using the TCRdist pipeline. In a later analysis, each TCR beta chain was defined by its CDR3 amino acid sequence together with its V-gene family, and reads lacking a unique V-gene family were excluded. A later analysis removed 592 highly shared, low-generation-probability nucleotide sequences to deal with suspected cross-contamination and a sequencing artifact. In a later analysis, a clonal expansion index was calculated for each public chain from normalized within-repertoire ranks of inferred template counts. In a later analysis, generation probabilities were computed with a VDJ recombination model fitted to out-of-frame rearrangements, and the resulting probabilities were checked against IGoR. Hypergeometric tests were used in a later analysis to score TCR-TCR, TCR-HLA and TCR-CMV co-occurrence, with a repertoire-size bias correction applied to the TCR pairs. A later analysis estimated false discovery rates by permuting HLA or CMV assignments 20 times. In a later analysis, co-occurring TCRs were grouped using DBSCAN, and TCRdist sequence similarity was added for clustering within HLA-allele-positive subsets. For co-occurrence clustering, repertoires with fewer than 30,000 or more than 120,000 public chains were excluded, along with roughly five repertoires with anomalous nucleotide sharing. Not all clones reach the TCRdb copy of this immuneACCESS table, which keeps in-frame sequences only. Checked studies attribute under half of the gap to unresolved V genes and leave the rest unexplained. V and J calls and clone size are those listed in that table; D and trimming were worked out from the DNA. Counted in this sample were roughly 230,000 clones; around 90% of them appeared once. The ten largest clones capture around 1.7% of the sample.

The cohort was made up of 650 to 700 healthy bone marrow donors. At the time of sampling, all cohort members were nominally healthy, though unrecorded immune exposures were likely present. The donor was CMV seronegative and belonged to the group of more than 300 seronegative cohort members. Each donor provided a peripheral blood sample, and peripheral blood mononuclear cells were used for TCR beta sequencing. The Qiagen DNeasy Blood Extraction Kit was used to extract genomic DNA from the blood cell samples. This TCR was recovered from a girl aged 2 to 10 in good health and CMV-seronegative. The sequence joins TRBV6-5 to TRBJ1-2, with 8 bases in between that match TRBD1. The sequenced material came from PBMCs. The CDR3 has the sequence CASLTGDGYGYTF. The nucleotide sequence reads TGTGCCAGCTTGACAGGGGACGGCTATGGCTACACCTTC.